The 10 T cell receptor beta chains listed next were all sequenced from one sample in a study of T cell therapy after organ transplantation. The table came from immunoSEQ multiplex PCR; TCRdb's copy has only in-frame clones and leaves some out. The table includes roughly 1,400 clones, 55% to 75% detected once. Time point denoted: 20-29 weeks after completion of therapy. For these receptors, no antigen is known. The material sequenced was CD8+ T cells from blood, taken after autologous CMV-specific T cell therapy. These TCRs come from a human patient who had received a solid organ transplant and had CMV disease. Some of the T cells may derive from the graft donor.

The chain has TRBV27 and TRBJ1-2; D is undetermined. V lost 6 bases and J lost 4, with 12 bases in between. Germline V gene lookup returns CDR1 MNHEY and CDR2 SMNVEV (reference sequence). CDR3 length equals 13 residues. The CDR3 coding sequence is TGTGCCAGCAGCTCTGACATGGGCTATGGCTACACCTTC. Its protein is CASSSDMGYGYTF.

This clone qualifies as hyperexpanded (1% or more). The J gene is TRBJ2-1, the V gene TRBV7-9; no clear D. Trimming left V 5 bases short and J 9 bases short, with 14 bases between. Germline V gene sequence: CDR1 SEHNR, CDR2 FQNEAQ (reference sequence). The CDR3 consists of 13 residues. CDR3 sequence reads: CASSETTYGEQFF. CDR3 coding DNA: TGTGCCAGCAGCGAAACGACGTACGGTGAGCAGTTCTTC.

The rearrangement links TRBV5-8 to TRBJ2-7; 8 bases match TRBD1. The CDR3 covers 15 residues. Germline CDR1 SGHTS, CDR2 YDEGEE. With 9 bases clipped from V and 2 bases from J, the junction kept 13 bases outside the gene matches. As DNA, the CDR3 is TGTGCCACCCAGCTCCGGGACAGGCCCCCCTACGAGCAGTACTTC. Protein sequence: CATQLRDRPPYEQYF.

The V and J genes are TRBV19 and TRBJ1-1, with D possibly TRBD1 on 5 matching bases. CDR1 is LNHDA and CDR2 is SQIVND in the germline V gene (reference sequence). V was clipped by 8 bases and J by 8 bases, with 12 bases between them. The CDR3 runs 11 residues. This chain's CDR3 is CASLERGEAFF. Written as DNA, the CDR3 is TGTGCCAGTCTGGAGCGGGGGGAAGCTTTCTTT.

V usage is TRBV19 and J usage is TRBJ2-1; TRBD2 agrees at 11 bases. The CDR3 covers 16 residues. V was clipped by 3 bases and J by 7 bases; unmatched bases: 8. Per the germline V gene, CDR1 is LNHDA and CDR2 is SQIVND (reference sequence). In DNA, the CDR3 is TGTGCCAGTAGTATCGGGCTAGCGGGGGGTAGGAATGAGCAGTTCTTC. Translated: CASSIGLAGGRNEQFF.

This chain uses TRBV9 with TRBJ2-1, with unresolved D. The V end was cut by 3 bases, the J end by 5 bases, with 15 bases between. The CDR3 is 15 residues long. Germline V CDR1 and CDR2: SGDLS, YYNGEE. This CDR3 is CASSAPGARDNEQFF. The CDR3 bases are TGTGCCAGCAGCGCCCCCGGAGCAAGGGACAATGAGCAGTTCTTC.

This chain connects TRBV11-2 to TRBJ1-6; D perhaps matches TRBD1 (6 bases). The CDR3 consists of 16 residues. The germline V gene has CDR1 SGHAT and CDR2 FQNNGV. V dropped 7 bases and J dropped 2 bases, with 15 bases sitting between them. The CDR3 DNA reads TGTGCCAGCAATCAAGGGGGAGGCACCTATAATTCACCCCTCCACTTT. It translates to CASNQGGGTYNSPLHF.

V and J are TRBV13 and TRBJ2-5, with 10 nucleotides matching TRBD1. Germline trimming cut 6 bases from V and 3 bases from J; bases unmatched to any gene: 7. The germline CDR1 and CDR2 sequences are PRHDT and FYEKMQ (reference sequence). The CDR3 loop spans 15 amino acids. The CDR3 loop reads CASSEVGTGEETQYF. The DNA for the CDR3 is TGTGCCAGCAGTGAAGTCGGGACAGGGGAAGAGACCCAGTACTTC.

The chain employs TRBV5-6 and TRBJ2-7, with 7 bases lining up with TRBD1. The trim removed 4 bases at V and 2 bases at J, leaving 6 bases unmatched. The CDR3 has 14 residues. Germline V gene data show CDR1 as SGHDT and CDR2 as YYEEEE. CDR3 protein: CASSSIQGPYEQYF. DNA for the CDR3: TGTGCCAGCAGCAGCATACAGGGGCCCTACGAGCAGTACTTC.

This clone was seen more than once but under ten times. The V and J genes are TRBV7-9 and TRBJ1-1; D gene ambiguous. Germline V gene sequence: CDR1 SEHNR, CDR2 FQNEAQ (reference sequence). V was trimmed by 5 bases and J by 4 bases, leaving 11 bases between them. CDR3 length: 13 residues. The CDR3 reads CASSPSGSTEAFF. The CDR3 coding sequence is TGTGCCAGCAGCCCATCAGGCTCCACTGAAGCTTTCTTT.